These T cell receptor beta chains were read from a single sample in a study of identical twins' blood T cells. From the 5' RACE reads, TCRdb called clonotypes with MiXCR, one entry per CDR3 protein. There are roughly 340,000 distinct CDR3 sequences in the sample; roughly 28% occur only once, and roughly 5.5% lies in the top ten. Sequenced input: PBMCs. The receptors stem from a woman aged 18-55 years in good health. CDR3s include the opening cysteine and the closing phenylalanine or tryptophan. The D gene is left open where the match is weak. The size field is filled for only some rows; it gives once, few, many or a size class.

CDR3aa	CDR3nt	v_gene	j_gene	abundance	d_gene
CASSTGTTQETQYF	TGCGCCAGCAGCACCGGGACTACACAAGAGACCCAGTACTTC	TRBV5-1	TRBJ2-5	few	TRBD2
CASSYDGVIEQYF	TGTGCCAGCAGTTATGACGGGGTAATAGAGCAGTACTTC	TRBV6-2/TRBV6-3	TRBJ2-7	NA	NA
CASSLSPEGGKLFF	TGCGCCAGCAGTTTATCCCCGGAAGGGGGGAAACTGTTTTTT	TRBV27	TRBJ1-4	NA	NA
CSASPATNEKLFF	TGCAGTGCTTCTCCGGCAACTAATGAAAAACTGTTTTTT	TRBV20-1	TRBJ1-4	few	NA
CASRTMNTEAFF	TGTGCCAGCAGGACTATGAACACTGAAGCTTTCTTT	TRBV11-3	TRBJ1-1	NA	NA
CASSLGLGTQYF	TGCGCCAGCAGCTTAGGACTGGGGACCCAGTACTTC	TRBV5-1	TRBJ2-5	few	NA
CASSYQPNQPQHF	TGTGCCAGCAGTTACCAGCCCAATCAGCCCCAGCATTTT	TRBV6-5	TRBJ1-5	NA	NA
CAGSFPGESNQPQHF	TGTGCCGGCAGTTTCCCCGGGGAAAGCAATCAGCCCCAGCATTTT	TRBV28	TRBJ1-5	NA	NA
CASRPQGAVETFF	TGTGCCAGCAGGCCACAGGGGGCGGTGGAAACTTTCTTT	TRBV7-8	TRBJ1-1	few	TRBD1
CSAREAGDTEAFF	TGCAGCGCCCGGGAAGCAGGGGACACTGAAGCTTTCTTT	TRBV29-1	TRBJ1-1	NA	NA
CASSIQGNTGELFF	TGTGCCAGTAGTATTCAGGGGAACACCGGGGAGCTGTTTTTT	TRBV19	TRBJ2-2	few	NA
CASSLGWDTEAFF	TGCGCCAGCAGCTTGGGGTGGGACACGGAAGCTTTCTTT	TRBV5-1	TRBJ1-1	many	NA
CAGTGRGVRAEAFF	TGTGCCGGCACCGGCAGGGGTGTTCGAGCTGAAGCTTTCTTT	TRBV28	TRBJ1-1	NA	NA
CASSLPWQDRGRGGTEAFF	TGTGCCAGCAGCTTACCCTGGCAGGACAGGGGGCGCGGAGGCACTGAAGCTTTCTTT	TRBV7-8	TRBJ1-1	NA	TRBD1
CSARDRGHGGAGYGYTF	TGCAGTGCTAGAGATCGGGGGCACGGGGGCGCAGGGTATGGCTACACCTTC	TRBV20-1	TRBJ1-2	many	NA
CASSPLQGMMNTEAFF	TGTGCCAGCTCACCCCTACAGGGGATGATGAACACTGAAGCTTTCTTT	TRBV18	TRBJ1-1	NA	TRBD1
CASRRRGITEAFF	TGTGCCAGTAGACGAAGGGGGATCACTGAAGCTTTCTTT	TRBV3-1	TRBJ1-1	NA	NA
CASSIGAVTQHF	TGTGCCAGTAGTATAGGGGCCGTGACCCAGCATTTT	TRBV19	TRBJ1-5	NA	NA
CASSPLAGGDTQYF	TGTGCCAGCAGCCCGCTTGCGGGAGGGGATACGCAGTATTTT	TRBV11-2	TRBJ2-3	few	TRBD2
CASSFESTDTQYF	TGTGCCAGCAGCTTTGAAAGCACAGATACGCAGTATTTT	TRBV13	TRBJ2-3	NA	NA
CASSWRVRDTQYF	TGTGCCAGTAGTTGGCGGGTTCGGGATACGCAGTATTTT	TRBV19	TRBJ2-3	NA	NA
CATSRVGTLNTEAFF	TGTGCCACCAGCAGAGTCGGGACACTGAACACTGAAGCTTTCTTT	TRBV15	TRBJ1-1	NA	NA
CASSFSGDAGELFF	TGTGCCAGTAGCTTCTCTGGGGACGCCGGGGAGCTGTTTTTT	TRBV7-2	TRBJ2-2	NA	NA
CASSLDPGGRAKDEQFF	TGTGCCAGCAGCTTAGACCCTGGCGGGAGGGCCAAGGATGAGCAGTTCTTC	TRBV7-2	TRBJ2-1	NA	TRBD2
CASSSTFLNSPLHF	TGTGCCAGCAGCTCGACATTCCTTAATTCACCCCTCCACTTT	TRBV7-9	TRBJ1-6	NA	NA
CASSQGLLGNTEAFF	TGTGCCAGCAGCCAGGGCTTGCTGGGGAACACTGAAGCTTTCTTT	TRBV5-4	TRBJ1-1	NA	NA
CASSQDQVGGPGNTIYF	TGCGCCAGCAGCCAAGACCAGGTTGGGGGTCCTGGAAACACCATATATTTT	TRBV4-1	TRBJ1-3	few	NA
CASSLDVGPGNTIYF	TGCGCCAGCAGCTTGGATGTGGGGCCCGGAAACACCATATATTTT	TRBV5-1	TRBJ1-3	few	NA
CSASASSYEQYF	TGCAGTGCTAGTGCCTCATCCTACGAGCAGTACTTC	TRBV20-1	TRBJ2-7	NA	NA
CASSIGGENTEAFF	TGTGCCAGTAGTATCGGGGGCGAGAACACTGAAGCTTTCTTT	TRBV19	TRBJ1-1	NA	NA
CASSGPLRIEQFF	TGTGCCAGCTCAGGTCCCCTCCGGATAGAGCAGTTCTTC	TRBV12-3/TRBV12-4	TRBJ2-1	NA	NA
CATSVGDTQYF	TGTGCCACCAGTGTTGGAGATACGCAGTATTTT	TRBV24-1	TRBJ2-3	many	NA
CASSLVAAANYGYTF	TGTGCCAGCAGCTTAGTGGCAGCTGCTAACTATGGCTACACCTTC	TRBV7-2	TRBJ1-2	few	NA
CAAGQETQYF	TGTGCCGCCGGCCAAGAGACCCAGTACTTC	TRBV7-2	TRBJ2-5	NA	NA
CAISGGAGELFF	TGTGCCATCAGTGGCGGGGCCGGGGAGCTGTTTTTT	TRBV10-3	TRBJ2-2	few	NA
CASSLSYGDTQYF	TGCGCCAGCAGCTTGTCGTACGGGGATACGCAGTATTTT	TRBV5-1	TRBJ2-3	NA	NA
CASSEVRYGYTF	TGTGCCAGCAGTGAGGTGCGCTATGGCTACACCTTC	TRBV2	TRBJ1-2	NA	NA
CSVLLAGVAYEQFF	TGCAGCGTCCTTCTAGCGGGAGTGGCATATGAGCAGTTCTTC	TRBV29-1	TRBJ2-1	few	TRBD2
CASSWGTGVTEAFF	TGCGCCAGCAGCTGGGGGACAGGGGTGACTGAAGCTTTCTTT	TRBV5-1	TRBJ1-1	few	TRBD1
CASSADATPNGYTF	TGCGCCAGCAGCGCTGACGCAACTCCCAATGGCTACACCTTC	TRBV5-1	TRBJ1-2	NA	NA
CAISTGMNTEAFF	TGTGCCATTAGTACAGGGATGAACACTGAAGCTTTCTTT	TRBV10-3	TRBJ1-1	many	NA
CASAPGGWYDDDEQYF	TGTGCCAGCGCCCCCGGGGGGTGGTACGATGACGACGAGCAGTACTTC	TRBV7-2	TRBJ2-7	many	TRBD2
CASSLQGAGNTEAFF	TGTGCCAGCAGCTTACAGGGGGCCGGGAACACTGAAGCTTTCTTT	TRBV7-6	TRBJ1-1	NA	TRBD1
CSVAGFNNEQFF	TGCAGCGTTGCGGGGTTCAACAATGAGCAGTTCTTC	TRBV29-1	TRBJ2-1	NA	NA
CASSTRGENSPLHF	TGTGCCAGCAGTACCCGCGGGGAGAATTCACCCCTCCACTTT	TRBV12-3/TRBV12-4	TRBJ1-6	few	NA